These 32 T cell receptor beta chains were all obtained from the same sample, sequenced in a study of early T cells in non-severe SARS-CoV-2 infection. MiXCR, applied by TCRdb to the 5' RACE reads, yields one record per CDR3 protein. The repertoire has tens of thousands of distinct CDR3 sequences, roughly an eighth of them found once; the top ten carry 1.4%. Input material: whole blood. These receptors came from an adult who was a healthcare worker with PCR-confirmed SARS-CoV-2 infection or an uninfected control (not recorded which).

The chain is built from TRBV20-1 and TRBJ1-5, with a tentative D call TRBD1 (5 bases). Trimming took off 6 bases at V and 7 bases at J, with 22 bases between the two ends. The CDR3 is 15 residues long. The germline V gene encodes CDR1 DFQATT and CDR2 SNEGSKA (reference sequence). CDR3 in amino acids: CSAKAGTGREQPQHF. The CDR3 region has the DNA TGCAGTGCCAAAGCCGGTACAGGCCGCGAGCAGCCCCAGCATTTT.

This clonotype has at least ten counts. The V gene is TRBV7-6, the J gene TRBJ1-1, with D uncertain. Deletions cut 8 bases from V and 8 bases from J, with 12 bases between. There are 11 residues in the CDR3. Germline values: CDR1 SGHVS, CDR2 FNYEAQ. CDR3 coding DNA: TGTGCCAGCCGGGTAGGAGGAGAAGCTTTCTTT. As protein: CASRVGGEAFF.

This clonotype was detected ten times or more. This chain links TRBV11-3 with TRBJ2-3; 8 nucleotides match TRBD2. The germline gives CDR1 SGHNT, CDR2 YENEEA. The CDR3 spans 12 residues. V shed 4 bases and J 8 bases; nucleotides not matched to a gene: 2. The CDR3 spells CASSSTSGTQYF. CDR3 sequence (DNA): TGTGCCAGCAGCTCAACTAGCGGTACGCAGTATTTT.

This chain uses TRBV5-6 with TRBJ2-5; TRBD1 might be the D (6 bases). V lost 4 bases and J lost 5, with 12 bases in between. Germline V gives CDR1 SGHDT, CDR2 YYEEEE. This CDR3 has 13 amino acids. CDR3: CASSPTGWETQYF. The CDR3 nucleotides read TGTGCCAGCAGCCCGACAGGCTGGGAGACCCAGTACTTC.

In its sample, this clonotype was seen many times. The chain couples TRBV5-1 to TRBJ2-3; 11 bases are shared with TRBD2. The CDR3 totals 16 residues. Germline assignment: CDR1 SGHRS and CDR2 YFSETQ. With 4 bases clipped from V and 2 bases from J, the junction kept 6 bases outside the gene matches. The CDR3, as DNA: TGCGCCAGCAGCATGGGGACTAGCGGAACCACAGATACGCAGTATTTT. Its protein product is CASSMGTSGTTDTQYF.

This chain links TRBV9 with TRBJ2-3; 11 nucleotides match TRBD2. Germline V gives CDR1 SGDLS, CDR2 YYNGEE. Trimming cost V 7 bases and J 4 bases; bases outside gene matches: 11. CDR3 length: 16 residues. CDR3 in DNA: TGTGCCAGCCGAGGTGGTTTAGCGGGGGGGCCAGATACGCAGTATTTT. Translation: CASRGGLAGGPDTQYF.

Only a few counts were recorded for this clonotype. This rearrangement joins TRBV3-1 to TRBJ2-1, with TRBD2 matching 8 bases. The CDR3 length is 14 residues. V lost 0 bases and J lost 6; bases outside the gene matches: 1. Per germline, CDR1 LGHDT and CDR2 YNNKEL (reference sequence). In DNA form, the CDR3 reads TGTGCCAGCAGCCAAGAGGGACTAGGCAATGAGCAGTTCTTC. Protein product: CASSQEGLGNEQFF.

This clonotype appeared a few times. The V call is TRBV20-1, the J call TRBJ2-3, with 9 nucleotides matching TRBD2. Germline CDR1 reads DFQATT; CDR2 reads SNEGSKA (reference sequence). The CDR3 is made up of 14 amino acids. Trimming cost V 5 bases and J 5 bases; bases outside gene matches: 8. The CDR3 sequence is CSAPRRGGQDTQYF. CDR3 coding DNA: TGCAGTGCTCCACGGCGGGGGGGCCAAGATACGCAGTATTTT.

This clonotype appeared many times. This sequence joins TRBV3-1 and TRBJ1-2; D unclear. In germline, CDR1 is LGHDT, CDR2 YNNKEL (reference sequence). V lost 4 bases to trimming and J lost 7 bases, with 16 bases between them. The CDR3 sequence is 14 residues long. This chain's CDR3 is CASSLDRGGGGYTF. DNA of the CDR3: TGTGCCAGCAGCCTGGACCGAGGCGGCGGTGGCTACACCTTC.

J is TRBJ2-7 and V is TRBV20-1; D is undetermined. The CDR3 loop spans 14 amino acids. Trimming took 3 bases from V and 1 from J, leaving 13 bases between them. CDR1 DFQATT and CDR2 SNEGSKA come from the germline V gene (reference sequence). The CDR3 sequence is CSARVRARSYEQYF. In DNA form, the CDR3 reads TGCAGTGCTAGGGTGCGAGCTAGGTCCTACGAGCAGTACTTC.

The chain uses TRBV2 and TRBJ2-2; TRBD2 might be the D (6 bases). This CDR3 comprises 14 residues. Germline CDR1 is SNHLY and CDR2 is FYNNEI. Trimming cost V 4 bases and J 1 base, with 7 bases left between them. The CDR3 is CASSVEGNTGELFF. CDR3 coding DNA: TGTGCCAGCAGTGTGGAGGGGAACACCGGGGAGCTGTTTTTT.

This clonotype was counted a few times. The CDR3 spells CASSQETGPSYEQYF. CDR3 in DNA: TGCGCCAGCAGCCAGGAAACCGGGCCCTCCTACGAGCAGTACTTC. The V gene is TRBV5-1, the J gene TRBJ2-7; no definite D call. The germline CDR1 and CDR2 sequences are SGHRS and YFSETQ. Between the trimmed V and J ends, which lost 4 bases and 0 bases, there was a span of 14 bases. The CDR3 is 15 residues long.

This clonotype was recorded many times. The chain recombines TRBV7-2 with TRBJ1-1; D is unresolved. The CDR3 consists of 11 residues. Germline assignment: CDR1 SGHTA and CDR2 FQGNSA. The V gene lost 5 bases and the J gene lost 5 bases, with 6 bases spanning the gap. The CDR3 DNA follows: TGTGCCAGCAGCGGGAGAACTGAAGCTTTCTTT. Its protein is CASSGRTEAFF. The variable domain in full, completed from reference TRBV7-2 and TRBJ1-1, reads GAGVSQSPSNKVTEKGKDVELRCDPISGHTALYWYRQSLGQGLEFLIYFQGNSAPDKSGLPSDRFSAERTGGSVSTLTIQRTQQEDSAVYLCASSGRTEAFFGQGTRLTVV.

This chain connects TRBV9 to TRBJ2-7; D is unclear. The V end was cut by 4 bases, the J end by 1 base, with 12 bases between. The CDR3 covers 14 residues. The germline V gene has CDR1 SGDLS and CDR2 YYNGEE. For the CDR3, the DNA is TGTGCCAGCAGCTCCGAGGCAGTATCCTACGAGCAGTACTTC. It encodes CASSSEAVSYEQYF.

This clonotype came up many times. This chain uses TRBV15 with TRBJ2-1, with TRBD2 matching over 8 bases. This CDR3 comprises 14 residues. Germline loops: CDR1 LNHNV, CDR2 YYDKDF (reference sequence). V was pared by 1 base and J by 6 bases, with 2 bases of the junction left unmatched. CDR3 amino acids: CATSRGGLANEQFF. The CDR3 DNA is TGTGCCACCAGCAGAGGCGGACTAGCCAATGAGCAGTTCTTC.

The V and J genes are TRBV9 and TRBJ2-3, with TRBD2 matching over 7 bases. CDR1 is SGDLS and CDR2 is YYNGEE in the germline V gene. The CDR3 extends over 14 amino acids. Trimming cost V 6 bases and J 2 bases; bases outside gene matches: 6. The CDR3 loop reads CASTGGLNTDTQYF. CDR3 bases: TGTGCCAGCACGGGAGGCTTGAACACAGATACGCAGTATTTT.

This clonotype turned up a few times. The chain recombines TRBV12-3 or TRBV12-4 with TRBJ2-5, with no clear D. Trimming left V 7 bases short and J 7 bases short, with 16 bases between. CDR3 length equals 13 residues. The CDR3 bases are TGTGCCAGCACCTCTCGCCTGGGTGGGACCCAGTACTTC. This gives the protein CASTSRLGGTQYF.

DNA of the CDR3: TGTGCCAGGTCGCCCCAGATTAGTTACAATGAGCAGTTCTTC. Protein product: CARSPQISYNEQFF. This chain connects TRBV21-1 to TRBJ2-1; the table names TRBD1, a call not compared with the DNA. TRBV21-1 is assigned pseudogene status. CDR3 length: 14 residues.

This clonotype was recorded many times. The rearrangement links TRBV3-1 to TRBJ1-6, with 8 bases aligning to TRBD1. The junction had 6 bases not matched to a gene; V was cut back by 5 bases and J by 9 bases. The V gene's germline CDR1 is LGHDT and CDR2 YNNKEL (reference sequence). CDR3 size: 14 residues. CDR3 nucleotides: TGTGCCAGCAGCGCCGGGACAGGAGGTTCACCCCTCCACTTT. Encoded protein: CASSAGTGGSPLHF. The full variable domain, with the rest looked up from reference TRBV3-1 and TRBJ1-6, is DTAVSQTPKYLVTQMGNDKSIKCEQNLGHDTMYWYKQDSKKFLKIMFSYNNKELIINETVPNRFSPKSPDKAHLNLHINSLELGDSAVYFCASSAGTGGSPLHFGNGTRLTVT.

The sample holds many counts of this clonotype. The chain joins TRBV6-1 to TRBJ2-7, with D perhaps given as TRBD1 or TRBD2 (5 bases each). CDR3 size: 13 residues. Germline V gives CDR1 MNHNS, CDR2 SASEGT. Trimming took 11 bases from V and 5 from J, leaving 19 bases between them. CDR3 in DNA: TGTGCCGGATCCCCGGGACCGCGTAACGAGCAGTACTTC. This codes for CAGSPGPRNEQYF.

This clonotype came up a few times. The J gene is TRBJ1-6, the V gene TRBV25-1; possibly TRBD1 for D (6 bases). The germline CDR1 and CDR2 sequences are MGHDK and SYGVNS. V shed 6 bases and J shed 9 bases, with 9 bases lying between them. The CDR3 consists of 12 residues. The CDR3 coding sequence is TGTGCCAGCAGAGGACAGATTTCACCCCTCCACTTT. It specifies CASRGQISPLHF.

This clonotype was detected a few times. The J gene is TRBJ2-2, the V gene TRBV11-2; D is undetermined. V was shortened by 5 bases and J by 1 base, with 8 bases between the two germline ends. This CDR3 spans 14 amino acids. Looked up from germline, CDR1 is SGHAT and CDR2 is FQNNGV. CDR3 DNA: TGTGCCAGCAGCCAAGACTGGAACACCGGGGAGCTGTTTTTT. Amino acid sequence: CASSQDWNTGELFF. The full variable domain, with the rest looked up from reference TRBV11-2 and TRBJ2-2, is EAGVAQSPRYKIIEKRQSVAFWCNPISGHATLYWYQQILGQGPKLLIQFQNNGVVDDSQLPKDRFSAERLKGVDSTLKIQPAKLEDSAVYLCASSQDWNTGELFFGEGSRLTVL.

The J gene is TRBJ1-5, the V gene TRBV29-1; a possible D gene is TRBD1 (5 bases). Trimming shortened V by 7 bases and J by 11 bases, and 15 bases separated the two germline ends. This CDR3 spans 11 amino acids. CDR1 is SQVTM, CDR2 ANQGSEA, per germline. CDR3 region: CSAWDRVAQHF. The CDR3 bases are TGCAGCGCCTGGGACCGCGTGGCCCAGCATTTT.

The chain is built from TRBV7-3 and TRBJ2-5, with TRBD2 identical over 10 bases. In germline, CDR1 is SGHTA, CDR2 FQGTGA. The CDR3 covers 15 residues. The junction had 7 bases not matched to a gene; V was cut back by 4 bases and J by 5 bases. CDR3 amino acids: CASSSTSGAAETQYF. CDR3 DNA: TGTGCCAGCAGCTCCACTAGCGGGGCCGCCGAGACCCAGTACTTC.

The chain combines TRBV6-1 with TRBJ1-2, with unresolved D. Trimming pared 1 base from V and 4 bases from J, leaving 10 bases between. The CDR3 contains 14 residues. CDR1 is MNHNS and CDR2 is SASEGT in the germline V gene. CDR3 residues: CASSEGAGLYGYTF. The CDR3 DNA follows: TGTGCCAGCAGTGAAGGGGCAGGACTCTATGGCTACACCTTC.

The V and J genes are TRBV30 and TRBJ1-4; 10 nucleotides align to TRBD1. Germline loops: CDR1 GTSNPN, CDR2 SVGIG (reference sequence). CDR3 length: 17 amino acids. V trimming: 1 base; J trimming: 2 bases; junction bases outside the gene matches: 7. The CDR3 DNA follows: TGTGCCTGGAGTGACAACCCGGGACAGGGGACTAATGAAAAACTGTTTTTT. This codes for CAWSDNPGQGTNEKLFF. The variable domain in full, completed from reference TRBV30 and TRBJ1-4, reads SQTIHQWPATLVQPVGSPLSLECTVEGTSNPNLYWYRQAAGRGLQLLFYSVGIGQISSEVPQNLSASRPQDRQFILSSKKLLLSDSGFYLCAWSDNPGQGTNEKLFFGSGTQLSVL.

This clonotype showed up just a few times. The chain links TRBV20-1 to TRBJ2-7; no definite D call. The CDR3 is 12 residues long. Germline loops: CDR1 DFQATT, CDR2 SNEGSKA (reference sequence). The ends were cut back, 2 bases at V and 6 bases at J, with 11 bases in the middle. The CDR3 nucleotides are TGCAGTGCTAGATATTTGGACCCCGAGCAGTACTTC. Encoded protein: CSARYLDPEQYF.

This clonotype was recorded a few times. The rearrangement uses TRBV7-6 and TRBJ2-3, with 11 bases matching TRBD2. With V trimmed by 5 bases and J by 1 base, 11 bases remained unmatched. CDR1 is SGHVS, CDR2 FNYEAQ, per germline. The CDR3 extends over 18 amino acids. CDR3 loop: CASSIRRPGLAGTDTQYF. CDR3 nucleotide sequence: TGTGCCAGCAGCATAAGAAGACCGGGACTAGCGGGCACAGATACGCAGTATTTT.

This clonotype showed up many times. V and J are TRBV5-1 and TRBJ2-5; TRBD2 agrees at 7 bases. Per germline, CDR1 SGHRS and CDR2 YFSETQ. The length of the CDR3 is 17 residues. Trimming removed 0 bases from V and 4 bases from J; junction bases left unmatched: 12. This CDR3 reads CASSLVPSGGNRETQYF. The DNA of the CDR3 is TGCGCCAGCAGCTTGGTGCCTAGCGGTGGGAATAGAGAGACCCAGTACTTC.

The sample holds a few counts of this clonotype. The CDR3 loop is CASSLGGLLASDTQYF. For the CDR3, the DNA is TGTGCCAGCAGCTTGGGGGGACTTCTAGCGTCTGATACGCAGTATTTT. V usage is TRBV5-8 and J usage is TRBJ2-3, with a tentative D call TRBD2 (6 bases). The CDR3 extends over 16 amino acids. V gave up 0 bases and J gave up 6 bases, with 17 bases separating them. Per the germline V gene, CDR1 is SGHTS and CDR2 is YDEGEE.

This chain links TRBV21-1 with TRBJ2-1; the table's D gene call, TRBD1, was not cross checked with the DNA. TRBV21-1 represents a pseudogene. The length of the CDR3 is 15 residues. The CDR3 coding sequence is TGTGCCAGCAGAAAAGCCAGGGGGCTAGGGAATGAGCAGTTCTTC. Protein product: CASRKARGLGNEQFF.

In its sample, this clonotype was seen many times. The rearrangement uses TRBV12-3 or TRBV12-4 and TRBJ1-5; no clear D gene. The CDR3 runs 14 residues. V lost 3 bases and J 6 bases, leaving 12 bases between the germline ends. The CDR3: CASSFGYGSQPQHF. The CDR3 DNA reads as TGTGCCAGCAGTTTTGGCTATGGGAGTCAGCCCCAGCATTTT.